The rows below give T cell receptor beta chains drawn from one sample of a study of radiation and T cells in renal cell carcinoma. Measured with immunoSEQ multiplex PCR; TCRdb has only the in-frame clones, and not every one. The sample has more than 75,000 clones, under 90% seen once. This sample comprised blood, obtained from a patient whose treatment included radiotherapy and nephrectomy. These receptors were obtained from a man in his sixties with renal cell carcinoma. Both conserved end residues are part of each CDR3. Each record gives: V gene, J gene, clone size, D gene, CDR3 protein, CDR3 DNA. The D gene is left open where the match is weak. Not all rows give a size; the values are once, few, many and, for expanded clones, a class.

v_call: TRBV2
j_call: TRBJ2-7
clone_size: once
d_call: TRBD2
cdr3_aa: CASSGLAGVYEQYF
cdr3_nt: TGTGCCAGCAGCGGTTTAGCGGGAGTCTACGAGCAGTACTTC

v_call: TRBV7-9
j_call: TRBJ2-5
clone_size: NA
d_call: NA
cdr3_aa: CASSAVGSAQETQYF
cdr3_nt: TGTGCCAGCAGCGCCGTCGGGAGTGCTCAAGAGACCCAGTACTTC

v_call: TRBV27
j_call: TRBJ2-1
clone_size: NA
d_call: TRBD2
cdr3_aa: CASSPPSGSHLYNEQFF
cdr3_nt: TGTGCCAGCTCTCCGCCTAGCGGGAGTCATCTCTACAATGAGCAGTTCTTC

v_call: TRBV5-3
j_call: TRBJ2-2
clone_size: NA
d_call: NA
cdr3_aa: CARSLVRQDSNTGELFF
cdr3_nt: TGTGCCAGAAGCTTGGTAAGGCAGGACTCGAACACCGGGGAGCTGTTTTTT

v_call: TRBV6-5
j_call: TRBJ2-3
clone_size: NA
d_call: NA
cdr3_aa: CASSPMSTDTQYF
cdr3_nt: TGTGCCAGCAGTCCGATGAGCACAGATACGCAGTATTTT

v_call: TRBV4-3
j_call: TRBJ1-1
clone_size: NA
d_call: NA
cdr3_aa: CASSQDLGDPYTEAFF
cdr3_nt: TGCGCCAGCAGCCAAGATCTTGGTGATCCCTACACTGAAGCTTTCTTT

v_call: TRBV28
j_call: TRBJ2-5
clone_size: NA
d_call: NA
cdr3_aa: CASSPRAVETQYF
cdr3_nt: TGTGCCAGCAGTCCGAGGGCCGTAGAGACCCAGTACTTC

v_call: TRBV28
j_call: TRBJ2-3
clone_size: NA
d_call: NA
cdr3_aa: CASTPRLDTQYF
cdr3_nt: TGTGCCAGCACCCCACGGCTGGATACGCAGTATTTT

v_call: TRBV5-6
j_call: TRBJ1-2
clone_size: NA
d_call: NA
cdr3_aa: CASSTPGTLGGYTF
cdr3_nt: TGTGCCAGCAGCACCCCGGGTACATTAGGCGGCTACACCTTC

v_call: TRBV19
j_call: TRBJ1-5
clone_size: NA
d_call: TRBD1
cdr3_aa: CASSTRDRGSNQPQHF
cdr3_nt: TGTGCCAGTAGTACTCGGGACAGGGGGAGCAATCAGCCCCAGCATTTT

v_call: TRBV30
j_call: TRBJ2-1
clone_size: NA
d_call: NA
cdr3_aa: CAWSLGRGSYNEQFF
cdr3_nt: TGTGCCTGGAGTCTTGGCAGGGGATCCTACAATGAGCAGTTCTTC

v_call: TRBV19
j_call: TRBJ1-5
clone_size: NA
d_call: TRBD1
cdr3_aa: CASSIRTGHQPQHF
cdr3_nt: TGTGCCAGTAGTATCAGGACAGGGCATCAGCCCCAGCATTTT

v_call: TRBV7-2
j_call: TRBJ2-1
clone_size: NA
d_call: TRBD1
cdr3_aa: CASSPREDRVYNEQFF
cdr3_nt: TGTGCCAGCAGCCCCCGAGAGGACAGGGTCTACAATGAGCAGTTCTTC

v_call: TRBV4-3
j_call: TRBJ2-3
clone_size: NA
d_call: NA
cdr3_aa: CASSQFGRTVGDTQYF
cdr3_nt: TGCGCCAGCAGCCAATTCGGCCGGACGGTGGGGGATACGCAGTATTTT

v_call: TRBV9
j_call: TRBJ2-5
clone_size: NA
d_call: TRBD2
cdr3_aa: CASSAPGGREETQYF
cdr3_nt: TGTGCCAGCAGCGCCCCCGGGGGGAGGGAAGAGACCCAGTACTTC

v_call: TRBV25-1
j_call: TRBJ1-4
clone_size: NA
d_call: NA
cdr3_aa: CASSEYGQPNEKLFF
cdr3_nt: TGTGCCAGCAGTGAATACGGACAGCCTAATGAAAAACTGTTTTTT

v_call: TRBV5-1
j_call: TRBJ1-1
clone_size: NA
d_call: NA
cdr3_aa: CASSLQGNTEAFF
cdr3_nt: TGCGCCAGCAGCTTACAGGGGAACACTGAAGCTTTCTTT

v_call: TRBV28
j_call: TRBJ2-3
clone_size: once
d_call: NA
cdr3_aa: CASSLGTPTDTQYF
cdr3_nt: TGTGCCAGCAGTTTAGGGACCCCCACAGATACGCAGTATTTT

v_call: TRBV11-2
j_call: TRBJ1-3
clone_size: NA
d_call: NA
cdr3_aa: CASSSPSSGNTIYF
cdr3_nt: TGTGCCAGCAGCTCACCTTCCTCTGGAAACACCATATATTTT

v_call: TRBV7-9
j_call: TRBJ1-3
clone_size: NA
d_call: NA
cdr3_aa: CASSRDRFTSRGNTIYF
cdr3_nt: TGTGCCAGCAGCCGAGACAGGTTCACCAGTCGTGGAAACACCATATATTTT

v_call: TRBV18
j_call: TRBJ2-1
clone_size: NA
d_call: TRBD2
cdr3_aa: CASSQALAGVEYEQFF
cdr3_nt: TGTGCCAGCTCCCAAGCCCTAGCGGGAGTGGAGTATGAGCAGTTCTTC

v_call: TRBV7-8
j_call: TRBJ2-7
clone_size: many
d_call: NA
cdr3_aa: CASSLVAQTYEQYF
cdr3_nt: TGTGCCAGCAGCTTAGTGGCTCAGACCTACGAGCAGTACTTC

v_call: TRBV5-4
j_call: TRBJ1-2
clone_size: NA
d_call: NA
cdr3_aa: CASSLDVGRGGYTF
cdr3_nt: TGTGCCAGCAGCTTGGATGTAGGTCGGGGTGGCTACACCTTC

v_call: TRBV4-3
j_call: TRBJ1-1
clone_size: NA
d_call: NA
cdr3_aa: CASSQAQGMPTEAFF
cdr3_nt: TGCGCCAGCAGCCAAGCTCAAGGGATGCCCACTGAAGCTTTCTTT

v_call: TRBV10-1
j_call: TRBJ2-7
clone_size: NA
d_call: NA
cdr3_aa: CAIRGEQYF
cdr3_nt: TGCGCCATCAGGGGCGAGCAGTACTTC

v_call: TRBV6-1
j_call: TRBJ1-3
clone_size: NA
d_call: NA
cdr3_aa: CASIGPFRSGNTIYF
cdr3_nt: TGTGCCAGTATAGGACCCTTTCGCTCTGGAAACACCATATATTTT

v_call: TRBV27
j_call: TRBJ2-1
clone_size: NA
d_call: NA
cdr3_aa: CASSLSWRNEQFF
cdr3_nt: TGTGCCAGCAGTTTATCGTGGAGGAATGAGCAGTTCTTC

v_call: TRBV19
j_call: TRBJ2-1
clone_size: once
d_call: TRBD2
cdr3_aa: CASSPAGAYNEQFF
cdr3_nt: TGTGCCAGTAGCCCAGCGGGAGCTTACAATGAGCAGTTCTTC

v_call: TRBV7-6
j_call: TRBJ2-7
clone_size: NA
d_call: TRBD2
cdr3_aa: CASSLTSGSYEQYF
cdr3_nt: TGTGCCAGCAGCTTGACTAGCGGGAGTTACGAGCAGTACTTC

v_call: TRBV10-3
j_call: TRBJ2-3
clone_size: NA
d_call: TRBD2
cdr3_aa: CAISDPGLADTDTQYF
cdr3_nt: TGTGCCATCAGTGATCCCGGACTAGCGGACACAGATACGCAGTATTTT

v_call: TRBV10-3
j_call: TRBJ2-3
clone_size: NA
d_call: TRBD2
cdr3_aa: CAIKASGNTDTQYF
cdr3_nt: TGTGCCATCAAGGCGAGCGGGAACACAGATACGCAGTATTTT

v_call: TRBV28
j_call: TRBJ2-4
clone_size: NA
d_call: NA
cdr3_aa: CASSRAQAGSDIQYF
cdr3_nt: TGTGCCAGCAGCCGTGCCCAGGCGGGTTCGGACATTCAGTACTTC

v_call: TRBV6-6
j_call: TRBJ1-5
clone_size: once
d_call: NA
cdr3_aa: CASSYSDNQPQHF
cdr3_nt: TGTGCCAGCAGTTACTCGGATAATCAGCCCCAGCATTTT

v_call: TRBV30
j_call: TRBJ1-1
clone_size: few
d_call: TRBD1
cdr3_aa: CAWSSTGLNTEAFF
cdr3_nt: TGTGCCTGGAGTTCGACAGGGTTGAACACTGAAGCTTTCTTT

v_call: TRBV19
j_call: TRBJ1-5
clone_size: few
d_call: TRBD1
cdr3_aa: CASEQGIGQPQHF
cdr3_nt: TGTGCCAGTGAACAGGGGATCGGGCAGCCCCAGCATTTT

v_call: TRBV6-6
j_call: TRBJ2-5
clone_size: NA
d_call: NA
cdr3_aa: CASSRTQSGETQYF
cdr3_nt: TGTGCCAGCAGTCGAACCCAGAGCGGTGAGACCCAGTACTTC

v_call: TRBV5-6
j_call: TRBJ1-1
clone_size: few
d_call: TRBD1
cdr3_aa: CASSQRTGSYLNTEAFF
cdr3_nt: TGTGCCAGCAGCCAGAGGACAGGGAGCTATTTGAACACTGAAGCTTTCTTT

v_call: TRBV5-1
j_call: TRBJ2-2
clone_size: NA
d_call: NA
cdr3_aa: CASSTPGRRGELFF
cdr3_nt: TGCGCCAGCAGCACCCCGGGAAGGCGCGGGGAGCTGTTTTTT

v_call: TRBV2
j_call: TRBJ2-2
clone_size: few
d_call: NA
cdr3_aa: CASSDGPRTNTGELFF
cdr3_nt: TGTGCCAGCAGTGATGGACCCCGGACGAACACCGGGGAGCTGTTTTTT

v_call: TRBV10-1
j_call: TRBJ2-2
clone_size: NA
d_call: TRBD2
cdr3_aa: CASWGPGLAEINTGELFF
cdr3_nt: TGCGCCAGCTGGGGCCCGGGACTAGCGGAGATAAACACCGGGGAGCTGTTTTTT

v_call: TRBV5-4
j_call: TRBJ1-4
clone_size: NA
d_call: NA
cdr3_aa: CASSLSGTLPEKLFF
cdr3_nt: TGTGCCAGCAGCTTGTCTGGGACCCTCCCTGAAAAACTGTTTTTT

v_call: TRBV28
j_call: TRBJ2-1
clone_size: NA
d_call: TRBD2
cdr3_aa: CASSLPLAGGPSDEQFF
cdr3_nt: TGTGCCAGCAGTTTGCCGCTAGCGGGAGGGCCCTCAGATGAGCAGTTCTTC

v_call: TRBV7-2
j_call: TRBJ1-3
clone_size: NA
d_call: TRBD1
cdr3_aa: CASSLVGGESGNTIYF
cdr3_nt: TGTGCCAGCAGCTTAGTAGGGGGCGAGTCCGGAAACACCATATATTTT

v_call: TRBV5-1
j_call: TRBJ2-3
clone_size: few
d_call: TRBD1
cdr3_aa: CASSPGQVSTDTQYF
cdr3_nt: TGCGCCAGCAGCCCCGGACAGGTTAGCACAGATACGCAGTATTTT

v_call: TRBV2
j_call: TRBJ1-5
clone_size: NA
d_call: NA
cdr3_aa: CASTISGYGLQPQHF
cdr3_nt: TGTGCCAGCACCATCTCGGGGTATGGACTTCAGCCCCAGCATTTT

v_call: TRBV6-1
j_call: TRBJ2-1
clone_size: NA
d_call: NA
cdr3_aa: CASNRGSNEQFF
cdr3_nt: TGTGCCAGCAACCGGGGCTCCAATGAGCAGTTCTTC

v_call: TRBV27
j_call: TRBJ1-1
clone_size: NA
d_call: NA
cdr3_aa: CASSLYGGSAEAFF
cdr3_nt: TGTGCCAGCAGTTTATATGGAGGGTCGGCTGAAGCTTTCTTT

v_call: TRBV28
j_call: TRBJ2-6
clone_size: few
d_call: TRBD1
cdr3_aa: CASSGTAVAPDVLTF
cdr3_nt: TGTGCCAGCAGTGGGACAGCAGTGGCTCCCGACGTCCTGACTTTC

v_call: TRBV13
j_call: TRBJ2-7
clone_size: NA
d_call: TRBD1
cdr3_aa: CASSGRQGAYGQYF
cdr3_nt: TGTGCCAGCAGCGGGCGACAGGGGGCCTACGGGCAGTACTTC

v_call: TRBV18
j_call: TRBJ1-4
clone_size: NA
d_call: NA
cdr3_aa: CASSLSDPGLNEKLFF
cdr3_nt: TGTGCCAGCTCACTGTCGGACCCCGGTCTCAATGAAAAACTGTTTTTT

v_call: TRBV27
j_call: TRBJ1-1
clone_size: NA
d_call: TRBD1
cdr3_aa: CASSSRTGGASSVGYANTEAFF
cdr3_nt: TGTGCCAGCAGTTCAAGAACAGGGGGCGCGTCAAGCGTGGGATACGCTAACACTGAAGCTTTCTTT

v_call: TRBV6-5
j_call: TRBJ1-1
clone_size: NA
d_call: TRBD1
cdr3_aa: CASIPTGGPTEAFF
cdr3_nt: TGTGCCAGCATTCCTACAGGGGGCCCCACTGAAGCTTTCTTT

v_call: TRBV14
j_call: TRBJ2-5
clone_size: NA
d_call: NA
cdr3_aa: CASSRTSGGETQYF
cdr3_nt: TGTGCCAGCAGCCGAACCAGCGGCGGGGAGACCCAGTACTTC

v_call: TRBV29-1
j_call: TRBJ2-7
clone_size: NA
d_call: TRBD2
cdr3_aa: CSVAGLAGGSYEQYF
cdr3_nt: TGCAGCGTTGCTGGACTAGCGGGAGGCTCCTACGAGCAGTACTTC

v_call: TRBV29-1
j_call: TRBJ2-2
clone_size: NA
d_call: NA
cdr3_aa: CSVNEGGTGELFF
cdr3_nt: TGCAGCGTTAACGAGGGGGGCACCGGGGAGCTGTTTTTT

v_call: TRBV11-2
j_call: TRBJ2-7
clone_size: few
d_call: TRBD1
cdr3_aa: CASSFGTGDYEQYF
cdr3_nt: TGTGCCAGCAGCTTTGGGACAGGGGACTACGAGCAGTACTTC

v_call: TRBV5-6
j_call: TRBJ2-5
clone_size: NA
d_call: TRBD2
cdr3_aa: CASSWGLAGGPSRETQYF
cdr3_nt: TGTGCCAGCAGCTGGGGACTAGCGGGAGGGCCGTCGAGGGAGACCCAGTACTTC

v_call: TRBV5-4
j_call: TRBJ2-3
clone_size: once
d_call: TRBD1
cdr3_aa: CASSRDRPTSTDTQYF
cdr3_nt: TGTGCCAGCAGCCGGGACAGGCCAACTAGCACAGATACGCAGTATTTT

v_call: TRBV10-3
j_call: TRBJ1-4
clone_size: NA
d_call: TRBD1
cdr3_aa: CAISEGQGVRLFF
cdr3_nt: TGTGCCATCAGTGAGGGCCAGGGGGTGAGGCTGTTTTTT

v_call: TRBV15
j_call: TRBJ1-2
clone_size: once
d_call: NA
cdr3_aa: CATGPLDPISNYGYTF
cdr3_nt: TGTGCCACCGGTCCCCTAGACCCAATCTCTAACTATGGCTACACCTTC